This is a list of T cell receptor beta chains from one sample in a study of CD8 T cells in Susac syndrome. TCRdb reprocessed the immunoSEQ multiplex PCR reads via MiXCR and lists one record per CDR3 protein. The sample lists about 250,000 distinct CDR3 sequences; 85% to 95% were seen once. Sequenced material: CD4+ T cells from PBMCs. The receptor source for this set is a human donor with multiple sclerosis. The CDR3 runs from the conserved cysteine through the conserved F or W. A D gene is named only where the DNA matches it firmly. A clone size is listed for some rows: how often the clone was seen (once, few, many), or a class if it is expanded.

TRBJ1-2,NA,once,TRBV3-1,TGTGCCAGCAGCCAAGATCTTAAGGGGATTGACTATGGCTACACCTTC,CASSQDLKGIDYGYTF
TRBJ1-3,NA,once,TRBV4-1,TGCGCCAGCAGCCAAGTCGGCACCCGTGCTGGAAACACCATATATTTT,CASSQVGTRAGNTIYF
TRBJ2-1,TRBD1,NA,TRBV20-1,TGCAGTGCTCCCGGGACAGGGCGGGATGAGCAGTTCTTC,CSAPGTGRDEQFF
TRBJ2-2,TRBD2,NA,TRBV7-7,TGTGCGGGACTAGCGGGATTGGTAGCGACCGGGGAGCTGTTTTTT,CAGLAGLVATGELFF
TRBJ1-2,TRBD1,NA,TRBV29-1,TGCAGCGTTGAATCACCAGGGACAGGGGATCTGGCTAACTATGGCTACACCTTC,CSVESPGTGDLANYGYTF
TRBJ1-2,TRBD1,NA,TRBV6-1,TGTGCCAGCAGGGGAGGGACAGGCGATTCTAACTATGGCTACACCTTC,CASRGGTGDSNYGYTF
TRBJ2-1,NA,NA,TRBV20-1,TGCAGTGCTAGAGTGTTGGTCAACAATGAGCAGTTCTTC,CSARVLVNNEQFF
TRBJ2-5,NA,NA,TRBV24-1,TGTGCCACCAGAGACAGGTTCAAAGAGACCCAGTACTTC,CATRDRFKETQYF
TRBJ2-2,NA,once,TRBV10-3,TGTGCCACCGGCGGACAGCCTAGGGCGACCGGGGAGCTGTTTTTT,CATGGQPRATGELFF
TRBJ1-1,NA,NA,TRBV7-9,TGTGCCAGCAGCTTTTCTACAGTGAACACTGAAGCTTTCTTT,CASSFSTVNTEAFF
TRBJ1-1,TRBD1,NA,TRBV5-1,TGCGCCAGCAGGACAGACAGGGAACGAGCTTTCTTT,CASRTDRERAFF
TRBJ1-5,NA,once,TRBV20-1,TGCAGTGCTAGAGATCATGCCACGGGGAATAGCAATCAGCCCCAGCATTTT,CSARDHATGNSNQPQHF
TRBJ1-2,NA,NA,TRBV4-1,TGCGCCAGCAGCCTCGTGACAGGAAAAGCTAACTATGGCTACACCTTC,CASSLVTGKANYGYTF
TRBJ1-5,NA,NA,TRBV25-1,TGTGCCAGCACTGCTCGAGGGAATCAGCCCCAGCATTTT,CASTARGNQPQHF
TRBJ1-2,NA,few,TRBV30,TGTGCCTGGAATACAAGGGGAAGCTATGGCTACACCTTC,CAWNTRGSYGYTF
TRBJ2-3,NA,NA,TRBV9,TGTGCCAGCAGCCCAACTCGTTTGGGAGATACGCAGTATTTT,CASSPTRLGDTQYF
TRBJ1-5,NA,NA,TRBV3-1,TGTGCCAGCAGCCAGGCCCATAATCAGCCCCAGCATTTT,CASSQAHNQPQHF
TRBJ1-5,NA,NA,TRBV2,TGTGCCAGCAGCCTTATGGGGGCAGACAATCAGCCCCAGCATTTT,CASSLMGADNQPQHF
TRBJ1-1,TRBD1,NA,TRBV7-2,TGTGCCAGCAGCGCAACCGGGACAGGGGTGTTCGGGAACACTGAAGCTTTCTTT,CASSATGTGVFGNTEAFF
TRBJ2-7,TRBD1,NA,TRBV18,TGTGCCAGCTCACAGCAGGGGGTCAGGAACTACGAGCAGTACTTC,CASSQQGVRNYEQYF
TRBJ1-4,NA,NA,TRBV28,TGTGCCAGCAGTTTACAGGGGCTCAATGAAAAACTGTTTTTT,CASSLQGLNEKLFF
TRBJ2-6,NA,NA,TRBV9,TGTGCCAGCAGCGTACTCGGCAGGACTGGGGCCAACGTCCTGACTTTC,CASSVLGRTGANVLTF
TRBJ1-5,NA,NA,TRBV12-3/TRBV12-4,TGTGCCAGCAGTTTATGGGATCAGCCCCAGCATTTT,CASSLWDQPQHF
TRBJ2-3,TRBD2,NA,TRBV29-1,TGCAGCGTTGATCCAGCGGGGGGAGATACGCAGTATTTT,CSVDPAGGDTQYF
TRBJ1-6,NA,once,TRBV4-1,TGCGCCAGCAGCCAAGTTACGAATTCACCCCTCCACTTT,CASSQVTNSPLHF
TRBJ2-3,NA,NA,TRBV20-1,TGCAGTGCTAAATCCAGAGAGGATACGCAGTATTTT,CSAKSREDTQYF